A single sample is the source of the 5 T cell receptor beta chains below, sequenced in a study of a mutant IDH1 vaccine in newly diagnosed glioma. The protocol was immunoSEQ multiplex PCR, while the TCRdb copy is restricted to in-frame clones and leaves out a portion. The data hold around 130,000 clones, with around four fifths observed a single time. Time point of the sample: week 11, during vaccination. A single vaccine dose contained 300 ug of mutant IDH1 20-mer peptide, and topical imiquimod was used with it. No antigens are known for them. The sample in question was PBMCs, obtained from a glioma patient whose treatment included an IDH1 peptide vaccine. These receptors originate from a man between 35 and 55 years old with glioma.

This clone showed up just a few times. The V call is TRBV21-1, the J call TRBJ1-1. TRBV21-1 is termed a pseudogene. CDR3 length: 14 residues. The CDR3 nucleotides read TGTGCCAGCAGCCCTATGATAGGGAATACTGAAGCTTTCTTT. This codes for CASSPMIGNTEAFF.

As for this clone: One junction end disagrees with the germline gene, perhaps due to a read error. The chain recombines TRBV7-2 with TRBJ2-3; TRBD2 aligns across 9 bases. The CDR3 sequence is 14 residues long. Per germline, CDR1 SGHTA and CDR2 FQGNSA. CDR3 amino acids: CASSLVEAGTSSNF. CDR3 DNA: TGTGCCAGCAGCTTAGTGGAGGCCGGGACTAGCTCAAATTTT.

This clone was seen a single time. The gene calls are TRBV19 and TRBJ2-1; D may match TRBD1 or TRBD2 (5 bases each). This CDR3 contains 15 residues. Germline V gives CDR1 LNHDA, CDR2 SQIVND (reference sequence). V lost 6 bases and J lost 0, with 12 bases in between. In nucleotides, the CDR3 is TGTGCCAGTAGGAGAGGGGTGAGCTCCTACAATGAGCAGTTCTTC. This encodes CASRRGVSSYNEQFF.

The chain couples TRBV2 to TRBJ2-7; 7 bases fit TRBD2. Germline values: CDR1 SNHLY, CDR2 FYNNEI. V shed 6 bases and J 7 bases; nucleotides not matched to a gene: 12. The CDR3 length is 14 residues. The CDR3, as DNA: TGTGCCAGCAGCCCCTCGGGGGGACGTATAGAGCAGTACTTC. Protein sequence: CASSPSGGRIEQYF.

The chain has TRBV7-2 and TRBJ1-4, with 7 bases fitting TRBD1. Germline V gene sequence: CDR1 SGHTA, CDR2 FQGNSA. V gave up 5 bases and J gave up 6 bases; unmatched junction bases: 6. This CDR3 has 14 amino acids. CDR3 in amino acids: CASSLTGRHEKLFF. CDR3 sequence (DNA): TGTGCCAGCAGCCTGACAGGGCGGCATGAAAAACTGTTTTTT.